This T cell receptor (beta chain) came from a study of neoadjuvant anti-PD-1 for oral cavity cancer. General study findings and limits: Post-nivolumab, blood T cell clonality was significantly elevated in non-responders.

The ends were cut back, 2 bases at V and 5 bases at J, with 15 bases in the middle. Germline CDR1 reads SEHNR; CDR2 reads FQNEAQ (reference sequence). The CDR3 is made up of 15 amino acids. About this clone itself: The antigen is unknown.

As to time point: after neoadjuvant nivolumab, at surgical resection. The repertoire was sequenced with immunoSEQ multiplex PCR; TCRdb's copy has only in-frame clones and lacks some. This table has some 61,000 clones, approximately 81% appearing once. The chain is built from TRBV7-9 and TRBJ1-2; D uncertain. Specimen: PBMCs, collected after nivolumab (anti-PD-1) treatment. The sequence came from a person aged 35 to 85 with oral cavity squamous cell carcinoma. The CDR3 sequence is CASSLNVDAVYGYTF. In nucleotides, the CDR3 is TGTGCCAGCAGCTTAAACGTGGACGCCGTATATGGCTACACCTTC.